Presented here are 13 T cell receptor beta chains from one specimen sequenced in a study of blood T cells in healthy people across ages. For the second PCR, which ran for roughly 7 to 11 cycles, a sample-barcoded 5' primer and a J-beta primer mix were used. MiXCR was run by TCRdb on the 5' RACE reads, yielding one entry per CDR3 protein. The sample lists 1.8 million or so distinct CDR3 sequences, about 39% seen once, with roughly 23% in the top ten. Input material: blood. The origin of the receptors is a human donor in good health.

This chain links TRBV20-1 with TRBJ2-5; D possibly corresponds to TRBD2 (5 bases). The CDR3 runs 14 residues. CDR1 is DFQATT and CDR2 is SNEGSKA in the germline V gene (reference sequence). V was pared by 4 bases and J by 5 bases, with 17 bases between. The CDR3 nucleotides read TGCAGTGCTATGGGAGTAGACGGGGTGGAGACCCAGTACTTC. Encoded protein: CSAMGVDGVETQYF.

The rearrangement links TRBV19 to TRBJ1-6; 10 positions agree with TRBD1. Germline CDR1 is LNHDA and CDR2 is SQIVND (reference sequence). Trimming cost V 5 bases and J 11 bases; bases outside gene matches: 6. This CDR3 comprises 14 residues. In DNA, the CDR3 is TGTGCCAGTAGTTCCGACAGGGGGCCTCCACCCCTCCACTTT. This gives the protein CASSSDRGPPPLHF.

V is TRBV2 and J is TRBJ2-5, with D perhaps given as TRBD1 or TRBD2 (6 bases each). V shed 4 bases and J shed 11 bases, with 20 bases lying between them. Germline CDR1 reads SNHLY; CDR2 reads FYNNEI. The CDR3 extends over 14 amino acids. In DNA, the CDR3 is TGTGCCAGCAGTGGGACGCAGGGGAGGTGGGAGCAGTACTTC. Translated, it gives CASSGTQGRWEQYF. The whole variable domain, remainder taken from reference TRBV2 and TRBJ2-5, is EPEVTQTPSHQVTQMGQEVILRCVPISNHLYFYWYRQILGQKVEFLVSFYNNEISEKSEIFDDQFSVERPDGSNFTLKIRSTKLEDSAMYFCASSGTQGRWEQYFGPGTRLLVL.

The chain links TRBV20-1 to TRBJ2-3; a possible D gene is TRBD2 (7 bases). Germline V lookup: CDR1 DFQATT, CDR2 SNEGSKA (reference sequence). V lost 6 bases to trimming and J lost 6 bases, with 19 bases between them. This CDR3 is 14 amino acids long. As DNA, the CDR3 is TGCAGTGCCGCGAGGGGGGGAGAGGTGGATACGCAGTATTTT. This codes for CSAARGGEVDTQYF.

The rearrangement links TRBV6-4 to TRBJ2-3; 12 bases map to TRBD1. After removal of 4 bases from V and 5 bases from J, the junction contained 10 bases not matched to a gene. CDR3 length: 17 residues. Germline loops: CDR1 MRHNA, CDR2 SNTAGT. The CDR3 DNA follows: TGTGCCAGCAGTGCCCCCCCGGGACAGGGGGCGGAAGATACGCAGTATTTT. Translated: CASSAPPGQGAEDTQYF.

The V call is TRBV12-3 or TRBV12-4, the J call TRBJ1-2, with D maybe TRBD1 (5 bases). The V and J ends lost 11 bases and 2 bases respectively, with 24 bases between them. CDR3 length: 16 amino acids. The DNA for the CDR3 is TGTGCCGGCACCCCTTACGGGGGGATCGGCAACTATGGCTACACCTTC. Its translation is CAGTPYGGIGNYGYTF.

CDR3 sequence (DNA): TGCAGCGTTGGGACGTTCGGTGGCTACAATGAGCAGTTCTTC. As protein: CSVGTFGGYNEQFF. This sequence joins TRBV29-1 and TRBJ2-1; D is undetermined. Trimming took 4 bases from V and 3 from J, leaving 13 bases between them. The CDR3 runs to 14 residues. CDR1 is SQVTM and CDR2 is ANQGSEA in the germline V gene.

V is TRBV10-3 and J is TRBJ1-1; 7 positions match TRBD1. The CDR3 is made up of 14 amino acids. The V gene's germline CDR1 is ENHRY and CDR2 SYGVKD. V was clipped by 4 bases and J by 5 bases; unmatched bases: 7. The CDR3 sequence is CAISGQGWGTEAFF. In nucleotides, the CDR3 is TGTGCCATCAGTGGACAGGGCTGGGGGACTGAAGCTTTCTTT.

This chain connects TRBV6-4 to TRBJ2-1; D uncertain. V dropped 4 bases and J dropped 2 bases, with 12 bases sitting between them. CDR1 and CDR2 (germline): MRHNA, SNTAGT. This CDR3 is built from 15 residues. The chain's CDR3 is CASSVDIQTYNEQFF. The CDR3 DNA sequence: TGTGCCAGCAGTGTAGACATACAAACCTACAATGAGCAGTTCTTC.

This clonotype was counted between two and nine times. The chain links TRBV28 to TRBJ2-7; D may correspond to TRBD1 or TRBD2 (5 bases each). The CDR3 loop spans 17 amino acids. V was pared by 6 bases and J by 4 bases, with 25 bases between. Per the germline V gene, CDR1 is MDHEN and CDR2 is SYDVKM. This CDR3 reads CASSLSSFDSEGYEQYF. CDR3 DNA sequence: TGTGCCAGCAGCCTTTCCTCCTTCGACAGCGAGGGATACGAGCAGTACTTC.

This CDR3 reads CATSDRTGGGETQYF. In DNA, the CDR3 is TGTGCCACCAGTGACCGGACAGGGGGTGGAGAGACCCAGTACTTC. This sequence joins TRBV24-1 and TRBJ2-5, with TRBD1 matching over 10 bases. V dropped 4 bases and J dropped 4; count of bases not matched to a gene: 5. Germline V gene sequence: CDR1 KGHDR, CDR2 SFDVKD. The CDR3 runs 15 residues.

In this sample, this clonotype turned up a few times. CDR3: CASSLDQVTGELFF. The CDR3 nucleotides are TGCGCCAGCAGCTTGGACCAGGTGACCGGGGAGCTGTTTTTT. This chain uses TRBV5-1 with TRBJ2-2, with D unclear. V was trimmed by 0 bases and J by 5 bases, leaving 8 bases between them. This CDR3 comprises 14 residues. Germline V gives CDR1 SGHRS, CDR2 YFSETQ.

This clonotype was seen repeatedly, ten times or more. CDR3 nucleotide sequence: TGCAGCGTTGAAAGGGACAACCCAAACCACTACGAGCAGTACTTC. This sequence encodes CSVERDNPNHYEQYF. The chain employs TRBV29-1 and TRBJ2-7; possibly TRBD1 for D (6 bases). The CDR3 totals 15 residues. The germline V gene encodes CDR1 SQVTM and CDR2 ANQGSEA. Trimming cost V 2 bases and J 3 bases, with 17 bases left between them.